This T cell receptor beta chain was identified in a study of T cell responses to AZD1222 COVID-19 vaccine. A word on this clone: Its antigen remains unidentified.

Assay: immunoSEQ multiplex PCR; the TCRdb copy retains only in-frame clones and omits some. This sample has about 180,000 clones, with 80% to 90% found just once. Study-wide results and limits: White British people made up most donors, females outnumbered males, and clonal diversity was possibly underestimated.

This CDR3 is 16 amino acids long. V lost 1 base and J lost 2, with 15 bases in between. CDR1 and CDR2 from the germline V gene are GTSNPN and SVGIG (reference sequence). The TCR originated in an adult who received the AZD1222 COVID-19 vaccine. The J gene is TRBJ2-4, the V gene TRBV30; D not resolved. This specimen consisted of peripheral blood, obtained 28 days after the second AZD1222 dose. DNA of the CDR3: TGTGCCTGGAGTGCCACCGAGGTGGGTACCAAAAACATTCAGTACTTC. Translation: CAWSATEVGTKNIQYF.